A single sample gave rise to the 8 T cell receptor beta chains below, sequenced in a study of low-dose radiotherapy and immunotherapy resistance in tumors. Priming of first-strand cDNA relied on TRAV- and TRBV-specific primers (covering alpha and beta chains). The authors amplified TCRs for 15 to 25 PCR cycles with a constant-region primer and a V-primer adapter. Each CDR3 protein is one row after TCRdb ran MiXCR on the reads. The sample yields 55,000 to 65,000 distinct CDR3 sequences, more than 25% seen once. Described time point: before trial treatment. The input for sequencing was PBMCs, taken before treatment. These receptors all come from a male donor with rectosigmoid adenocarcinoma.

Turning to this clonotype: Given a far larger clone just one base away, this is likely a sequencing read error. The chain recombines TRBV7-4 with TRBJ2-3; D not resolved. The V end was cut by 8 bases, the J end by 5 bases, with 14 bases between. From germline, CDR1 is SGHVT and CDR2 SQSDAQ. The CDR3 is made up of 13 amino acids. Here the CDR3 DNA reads TGTGCCAGCGGTCGCAGACTGGGAGATACGCAGTATTTT. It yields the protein CASGRRLGDTQYF.

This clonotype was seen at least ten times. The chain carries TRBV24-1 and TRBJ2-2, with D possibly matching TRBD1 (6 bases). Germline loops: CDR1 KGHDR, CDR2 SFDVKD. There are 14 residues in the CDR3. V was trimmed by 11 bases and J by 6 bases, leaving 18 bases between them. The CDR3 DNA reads TGTGCCAGTACATCAGGGGTGTATGCCGGGGAGCTGTTTTTT. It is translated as CASTSGVYAGELFF.

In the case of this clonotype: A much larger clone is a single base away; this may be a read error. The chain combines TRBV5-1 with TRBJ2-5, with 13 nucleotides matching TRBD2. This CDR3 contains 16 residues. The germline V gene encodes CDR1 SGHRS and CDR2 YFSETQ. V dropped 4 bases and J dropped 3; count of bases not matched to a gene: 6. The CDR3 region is CASSATSGGLKETQYF. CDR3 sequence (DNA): TGCGCCAGCAGCGCGACTAGCGGGGGGTTAAAAGAGACCCAGTACTTC.

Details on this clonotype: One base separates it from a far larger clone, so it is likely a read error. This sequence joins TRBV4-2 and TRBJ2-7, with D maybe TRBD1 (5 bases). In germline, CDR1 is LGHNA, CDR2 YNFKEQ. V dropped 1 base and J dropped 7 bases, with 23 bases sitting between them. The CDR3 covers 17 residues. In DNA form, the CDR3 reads TGTGCCAGCAGCCAAGCTGCGGCCCTAGGGGTCTACAATGAGCAGTACTTC. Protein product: CASSQAAALGVYNEQYF.

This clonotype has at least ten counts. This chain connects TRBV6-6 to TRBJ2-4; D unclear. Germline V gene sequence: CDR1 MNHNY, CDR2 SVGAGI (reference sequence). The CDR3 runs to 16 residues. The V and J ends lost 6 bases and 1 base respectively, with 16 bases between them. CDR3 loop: CASRLQGINAKNIQYF. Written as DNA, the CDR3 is TGTGCCAGCAGGCTCCAAGGTATTAACGCCAAAAACATTCAGTACTTC.

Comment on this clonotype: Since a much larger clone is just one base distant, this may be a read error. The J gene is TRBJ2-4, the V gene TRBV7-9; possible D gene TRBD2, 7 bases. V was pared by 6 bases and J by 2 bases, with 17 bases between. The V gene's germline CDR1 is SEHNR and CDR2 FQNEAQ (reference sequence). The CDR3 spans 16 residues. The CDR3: CASSLRGGGTKNIQYF. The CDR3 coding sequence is TGTGCCAGCAGTTTGAGGGGGGGGGGGACCAAAAACATTCAGTACTTC.

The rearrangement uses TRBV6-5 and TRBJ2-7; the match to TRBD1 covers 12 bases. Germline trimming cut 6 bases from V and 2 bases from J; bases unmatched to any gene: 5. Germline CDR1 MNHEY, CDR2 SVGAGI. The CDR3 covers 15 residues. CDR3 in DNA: TGTGCCAGCAGGGGACAGGGGGCGGGAACCTACGAGCAGTACTTC. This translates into CASRGQGAGTYEQYF.

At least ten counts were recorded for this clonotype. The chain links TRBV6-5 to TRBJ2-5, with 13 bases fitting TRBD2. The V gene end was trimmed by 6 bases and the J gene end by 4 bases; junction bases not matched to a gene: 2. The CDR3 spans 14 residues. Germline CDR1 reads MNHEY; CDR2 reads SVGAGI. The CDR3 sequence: CASSRLAGGETQYF. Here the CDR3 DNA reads TGTGCCAGCAGCAGACTAGCGGGGGGAGAGACCCAGTACTTC.